The present TCR beta chain was sequenced within a study of blood T cell repertoires in COVID-19 (dated by TCRdb to 2018 to 2020). About the study as a whole: Samples covering the acute and convalescent phases of COVID-19 were provided by collaborators in the United States, Italy and Spain. The material from the prospective study consisted of cDNA or gDNA derived from T cells, B-cell-depleted T cells, or PBMCs. Subjects who had been exposed to COVID-19, were actively infected with it, or had recovered from it provided the deeply sampled blood TCRbeta repertoires that made up the dataset. The repertoires were released in a freely available public database intended as a resource for research on the immune response to SARS-CoV-2. Samples came from the ongoing ImmuneRACE study (first 160 participants) plus 1,254 subjects from 6 global collaborators. Sample metadata almost always included a de-identified subject ID, COVID-19 status, age in years and sex. Where available, HLA class I and class II types were obtained from metadata supplied by the sample provider rather than from assay-based typing.

General study outcomes and caveats: Clinical and demographic metadata were provided uncurated, with the amount varying by source and participant.

At one collaborating source in Seattle, patients were enrolled during active infection and were followed longitudinally through the course of disease. Each collaborating institution followed its own protocols to collect whole blood in K2EDTA tubes. For TCRbeta analysis, collaborators shipped samples as frozen whole blood, isolated PBMCs, or DNA extracted from either of those sample types. The germline V gene yields SGHTA for CDR1 and FQGNSA for CDR2. Including cysteine and phenylalanine, the CDR3 has 15 amino acids. Only the CDR3 region is kept as DNA, spanning 45 bases read in frame from base 1. Between the V and J ends, shortened by 3 bases and 5 bases respectively, the junction contains 16 bases. A note on this clone: Its recognized antigen is unknown. Base-call qualities are not available, and no considerably larger clone is one nucleotide away.

TCRbeta CDR3 regions were amplified from genomic DNA using the immunoSEQ Assay, a bias-controlled multiplex PCR. On the authors' methods: Nucleated cell counts per sample were estimated from amplification of reference gene primers within the assay. To quantify the absolute abundance of each unique TCRbeta CDR3 rearrangement, sequence reads were collapsed and filtered. For each sample, productive Simpson clonality was calculated as the square root of Simpson's diversity index over productive rearrangements. TCRdb took this table from immuneACCESS and kept in-frame rearrangements with V and J called. Such tables lack part of the clones; where checked against another copy, unresolved V genes explain under half of the gap, and the rest is unexplained. V and J calls and clone size are those listed in that table; D and trimming were worked out from the DNA. The sample table shows 410,000 or so clones, and about 89% are seen once. The top ten clones comprise around 1.5% of the sample.

The source is a woman aged 40 to 49 with COVID-19, enrolled during active disease. The chain joins TRBV7-2 to TRBJ2-5, and perhaps TRBD2 as D gene, on 6 matching bases. Source material: peripheral blood. The DNA sequence reads TGTGCCAGCAGCTTTACGGGACTCCGGGTTGAGACCCAGTACTTC. Its coded protein is CASSFTGLRVETQYF. With the portions outside the CDR3 filled from the reference TRBV7-2 and TRBJ2-5 genes, the complete variable region becomes GAGVSQSPSNKVTEKGKDVELRCDPISGHTALYWYRQSLGQGLEFLIYFQGNSAPDKSGLPSDRFSAERTGGSVSTLTIQRTQQEDSAVYLCASSFTGLRVETQYFGPGTRLLVL.